Listed here is a single T cell receptor beta chain. The method was immunoSEQ multiplex PCR; TCRdb's version includes in-frame clones alone and lacks a portion of them. Altogether tens of thousands of clones are present, around 90% being singletons, with the ten largest covering 5.2%. Germline CDR1 and CDR2: LNHDA and SQIVND (reference sequence). V dropped 6 bases and J dropped 5; count of bases not matched to a gene: 9. This CDR3 is 15 amino acids long. These data come from a study of T cell responses to AZD1222 COVID-19 vaccine. This clonotype originated in an adult in good health. The source material was peripheral blood, sampled on day 0 of AZD1222 vaccination. The chain employs TRBV19 and TRBJ2-3, with 9 nucleotides matching TRBD1. CDR3 protein: CASRDPGQGLDTQYF. For the CDR3, the DNA is TGTGCCAGTAGGGACCCGGGACAGGGATTAGATACGCAGTATTTT.